The T cell receptor beta chain under discussion was sequenced for a study of STAT5B mutations in CD4+ large granular lymphocyte leukemia (dated by TCRdb to the early 2020s). In terms of the full investigation: Among healthy controls, the CDR3 'QG' motif was associated with a particular HLA allele. TCRbeta repertoires of CD4+ T-cell large granular lymphocyte leukemia patients were compared with those of healthy blood donors. Flow cytometry on FACSCanto II or FACSVerse confirmed that purified fractions exceeded 95% purity among lymphocytes. Study-level results and caveats: CD4-sorted patient repertoires appeared more clonal than healthy CD4+ repertoires, and this difference persisted after removing the putative leukemic clones. Each patient's main leukemic clonotypes were private, but approximately 27% of these clonotypes showed up at low frequency in the non-leukemic repertoires of other patients. The data were not HLA-matched, and the higher clonality in CD4+ T-LGLL than in CD8+ T-LGLL could be due to the relatively small sample size. Enrichment of TRBV06-family usage was observed among the top patient clones (8/27) relative to healthy controls (2/35).

As to this clone: It lacks a known antigen. Base qualities are not recorded, but no much larger clone differs from it by a single base.

The immunoSEQ assay at survey resolution was used to sequence TCRbeta rearrangements from genomic DNA. The authors' analysis ran thus. In the TCR sequencing data, the smallest productive clonotype frequency that could be detected was 2.59 x 10-5. Only productive TCRbeta rearrangements, defined as complete and in-frame sequences, were included in the analyses. Clonality for each sample was calculated as Simpson clonality in the immunoSEQ Analyzer version 3.0. Clones were categorized by frequency as very rare, small, medium, large (1-20%) or hyperexpanded (>20%). OLGA 1.2.3 estimated generation probabilities, VDJtools produced V-gene circos plots, VDJdb was queried for specificities, and GLIPH identified CDR3 motifs. This is the immuneACCESS table as TCRdb keeps it, with only in-frame sequences that have V and J called. A part of the clones is gone; compared with another copy, unresolved V genes explain less than half, and the rest is unexplained. The V and J calls and clone size are taken from that table; D and trimming were inferred from the DNA. The sample contains 40,000 or so clones, over 70% of them found a single time. Less than 0.6% of the sample is in the top ten clones.

From cysteine to phenylalanine, the CDR3 is 19 amino acids long. CDR3 DNA only is kept here, 57 bases in frame from base 1. CDR1 and CDR2 (SGHNT, YYREEE) derive from the germline V gene (reference sequence). At the junction V is shortened by 4 bases and J by 2 bases; bases outside the gene matches: 10. Buffy coats from some 36 blood donors, supplied by the Finnish Red Cross blood service, were used as healthy controls. All TCR-sequenced material derived from peripheral blood: patient blood samples and healthy donor buffy coats. Peripheral blood mononuclear cells were isolated by Ficoll-Hypaque gradient centrifugation. For the healthy controls, CD4+ cells were obtained from buffy coats by magnetic purification. Genomic DNA was extracted using the Gentra Puregene Cell and Tissue kit, and a Qubit 2.0 fluorometer was used to quantify it.

Specimen: CD4+ T cells from blood buffy coats. The V and J genes are TRBV5-4 and TRBJ2-6; the junction holds 12 bases that match TRBD2. The clonotype originates from a human donor in good health. The sequenced DNA is TGTGCCAGCAGCAACCCGACTAGCGGGAGATGGACTGGGGCCAACGTCCTGACTTTC. This gives the protein CASSNPTSGRWTGANVLTF.